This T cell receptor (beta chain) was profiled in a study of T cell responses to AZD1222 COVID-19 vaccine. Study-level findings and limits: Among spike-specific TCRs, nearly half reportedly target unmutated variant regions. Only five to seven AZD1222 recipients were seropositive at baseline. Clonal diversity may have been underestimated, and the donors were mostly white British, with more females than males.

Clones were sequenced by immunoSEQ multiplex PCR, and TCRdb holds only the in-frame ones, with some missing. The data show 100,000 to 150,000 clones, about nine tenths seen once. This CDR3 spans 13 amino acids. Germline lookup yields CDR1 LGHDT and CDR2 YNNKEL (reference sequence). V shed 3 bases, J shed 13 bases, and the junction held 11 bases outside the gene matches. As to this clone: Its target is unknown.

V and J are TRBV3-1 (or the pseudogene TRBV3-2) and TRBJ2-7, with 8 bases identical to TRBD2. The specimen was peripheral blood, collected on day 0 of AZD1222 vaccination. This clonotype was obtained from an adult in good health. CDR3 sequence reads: CASSHGTRGLGYF. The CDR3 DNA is TGTGCCAGCAGCCACGGGACAAGGGGACTAGGTTACTTC.